This T cell receptor beta chain comes out of a study of cytomegalovirus exposure and HLA in healthy donors. Notes on the study in general: Researchers catalogued about 150 TCR beta chains as cytomegalovirus-associated.

Germline CDR1 reads MGHDK; CDR2 reads SYGVNS. The CDR3 extends over 14 amino acids. V gave up 2 bases and J gave up 3 bases, with 10 bases separating them. It was the approximately 130-subject validation cohort, separate from the roughly 700-subject first cohort, to which the donors belonged. As to this clone: Its target is not known.

Sequenced by immunoSEQ multiplex PCR; TCRdb stores in-frame clones only, minus some. This sample has around 60,000 clones, with about 91% found just once. The sequence was obtained from a young woman in good health and CMV-seronegative. The V gene is TRBV25-1, the J gene TRBJ2-5, with D perhaps TRBD2 (6 bases). The sequenced material came from PBMCs. CDR3 protein: CASSEVGTEETQYF. CDR3 DNA sequence: TGTGCCAGCAGTGAAGTGGGGACTGAAGAGACCCAGTACTTC.